Below are 21 T cell receptor beta chains sequenced from a single sample in a study of T cell repertoires in ileal Crohn's disease. Some clones are missing from TCRdb's copy, which holds only in-frame ones; the method was immunoSEQ multiplex PCR. The sample contains over 7,500 clones, more than 65% of which appear only once. The specimen was ileal tissue. The receptor set was obtained from an adult with Crohn's disease.

V is TRBV7-2 and J is TRBJ2-3; TRBD2 might be the D (5 bases). V was trimmed by 1 base and J by 3 bases, leaving 11 bases between them. Per the germline V gene, CDR1 is SGHTA and CDR2 is FQGNSA. The length of the CDR3 is 15 residues. The DNA of the CDR3 is TGTGCCAGCAGCTTAGGTCCCCGGACTACAGATACGCAGTATTTT. Protein: CASSLGPRTTDTQYF.

The chain combines TRBV9 with TRBJ1-3; maybe TRBD1 (5 bases). The V gene lost 0 bases and the J gene lost 7 bases, with 14 bases spanning the gap. The CDR3 extends over 15 amino acids. Germline V gives CDR1 SGDLS, CDR2 YYNGEE. The CDR3 sequence is CASSVGGQGANTIYF. CDR3 in DNA: TGTGCCAGCAGCGTAGGCGGTCAGGGCGCGAACACCATATATTTT.

This clone was observed a single time. The rearrangement uses TRBV6-1 and TRBJ2-7, with 7 bases aligning to TRBD1. The junction had 15 bases not matched to a gene; V was cut back by 10 bases and J by 6 bases. Germline CDR1 is MNHNS and CDR2 is SASEGT. This CDR3 is built from 14 residues. For the CDR3, the DNA is TGTGCCACCCTGGCGGTCACAGGGGCGATCGAGCAGTACTTC. Translation: CATLAVTGAIEQYF.

This chain connects TRBV7-2 to TRBJ1-2; D uncertain. CDR3 length: 13 residues. Trimming pared 5 bases from V and 7 bases from J, leaving 14 bases between. CDR1 is SGHTA, CDR2 FQGNSA, per germline. The CDR3 region has the DNA TGTGCCAGCAGCGAGGCATTTTACGGTGGCTACACCTTC. Translating gives CASSEAFYGGYTF. The whole variable domain, filled in from reference TRBV7-2 and TRBJ1-2, reads GAGVSQSPSNKVTEKGKDVELRCDPISGHTALYWYRQSLGQGLEFLIYFQGNSAPDKSGLPSDRFSAERTGGSVSTLTIQRTQQEDSAVYLCASSEAFYGGYTFGSGTRLTVV.

V gene TRBV5-4 combines with J gene TRBJ2-5; the match to TRBD1 covers 10 bases. The CDR3 runs 15 residues. Trimming at V came to 7 bases and at J to 5 bases, leaving 11 bases not matched to a gene. The germline V gene encodes CDR1 SGHNT and CDR2 YYREEE (reference sequence). CDR3 residues: CASRPVTGGSETQYF. For the CDR3, the DNA is TGTGCCAGCCGCCCCGTGACAGGGGGCTCCGAGACCCAGTACTTC.

The chain couples TRBV23-1 to TRBJ2-7, with D perhaps TRBD2 (6 bases). TRBV23-1 is marked as an open reading frame, function uncertain. V was shortened by 6 bases and J by 2 bases, with 14 bases between the two germline ends. The CDR3 is 14 residues long. The CDR3 DNA reads TGCGCCAGCAGCACTGTAGCGGATCCCTACGAGCAGTACTTC. This sequence encodes CASSTVADPYEQYF.

The CDR3 DNA is TGCGCCAGCAGTGACTTAGCGGGCCCAGATACGCAGTATTTT. This encodes CASSDLAGPDTQYF. The chain joins TRBV5-1 to TRBJ2-3, with TRBD2 matching 7 bases. This CDR3 comprises 14 residues. From germline, CDR1 is SGHRS and CDR2 YFSETQ. J lost 4 bases, V lost 5 bases, and 7 bases had no gene match.

The rearrangement uses TRBV18 and TRBJ2-3; 14 positions match TRBD2. The V and J ends lost 1 base and 1 base, in that order; junction bases with no gene match: 4. Germline values: CDR1 KGHSH, CDR2 LQKENI. This CDR3 is built from 18 residues. The CDR3 loop reads CASSPQTSGRAGTDTQYF. DNA for the CDR3: TGTGCCAGCTCACCACAGACTAGCGGGAGGGCCGGCACAGATACGCAGTATTTT.

This clone was detected only a few times. The chain has TRBV5-6 and TRBJ2-1, with TRBD2 matching 16 bases. V lost 3 bases to trimming and J lost 3 bases; unmatched junction nucleotides: 6. There are 18 residues in the CDR3. CDR1 SGHDT and CDR2 YYEEEE come from the germline V gene. In nucleotides, the CDR3 is TGTGCCAGCAGCTCCCCGGGACTAGCGGGGGGGCTCTACAATGAGCAGTTCTTC. Translated: CASSSPGLAGGLYNEQFF.

J is TRBJ1-2 and V is TRBV7-8, with 8 bases identical to TRBD1. CDR1 is SGHVS and CDR2 is FQNEAQ in the germline V gene. The CDR3 spans 14 residues. J was trimmed by 6 bases and V by 5 bases; bases with no gene match: 8. The CDR3 DNA follows: TGTGCCAGCAGCCCACACGACAGGGGCGATGGCTACACCTTC. Translated: CASSPHDRGDGYTF.

The chain couples TRBV2 to TRBJ1-1, with D maybe TRBD1 (6 bases). CDR1 and CDR2 (germline): SNHLY, FYNNEI. Between the trimmed V and J ends, which lost 6 bases and 0 bases, there was a span of 11 bases. This CDR3 comprises 14 residues. CDR3 nucleotide sequence: TGTGCCAGCAGCCCAGGGACACTGAACACTGAAGCTTTCTTT. Its translation is CASSPGTLNTEAFF.

The rearrangement joins TRBV28 to TRBJ2-5; D is uncertain. The CDR3 contains 13 residues. The germline V and J ends were trimmed by 8 bases and 2 bases, with 12 bases remaining between them. Germline V lookup: CDR1 MDHEN, CDR2 SYDVKM. DNA for the CDR3: TGTGCCAGCTCCTTGGGCCTACAAGAGACCCAGTACTTC. This codes for CASSLGLQETQYF.

The gene calls are TRBV6-6 and TRBJ1-1, with D possibly TRBD1 on 5 matching bases. Germline values: CDR1 MNHNY, CDR2 SVGAGI (reference sequence). The CDR3 sequence is 12 residues long. The V end was cut by 10 bases, the J end by 4 bases, with 13 bases between. CDR3 in amino acids: CATRPGFTEAFF. In DNA form, the CDR3 reads TGTGCCACCCGCCCAGGGTTCACTGAAGCTTTCTTT.

V usage is TRBV13 and J usage is TRBJ2-1; no clear D. Germline values: CDR1 PRHDT, CDR2 FYEKMQ (reference sequence). The germline V and J ends were trimmed by 5 bases and 0 bases, with 11 bases remaining between them. The CDR3 runs to 15 residues. CDR3 bases: TGTGCCAGCAGCCACACCGAAAGCTCCTACAATGAGCAGTTCTTC. Translated: CASSHTESSYNEQFF.

The chain combines TRBV30 with TRBJ2-5; TRBD1 aligns across 7 bases. The V and J ends lost 3 bases and 6 bases, in that order; junction bases with no gene match: 7. CDR1 and CDR2 from the germline V gene are GTSNPN and SVGIG (reference sequence). The CDR3 has 13 amino acids. The CDR3 DNA is TGTGCCTGGAGGACAGGGTTAGGCAAGACCCAGTACTTC. It yields the protein CAWRTGLGKTQYF.

The chain has TRBV2 and TRBJ2-7; 7 bases line up with TRBD2. This CDR3 comprises 13 residues. CDR1 SNHLY and CDR2 FYNNEI come from the germline V gene. Germline trimming cut 7 bases from V and 6 bases from J; bases unmatched to any gene: 9. CDR3 loop: CASKIGREGEQYF. DNA of the CDR3: TGTGCCAGCAAAATTGGCAGGGAGGGCGAGCAGTACTTC.

The V and J genes are TRBV11-2 and TRBJ2-6; 7 nucleotides align to TRBD1. Germline V gives CDR1 SGHAT, CDR2 FQNNGV. J gave up 2 bases and V 5 bases, and 6 bases lay outside the gene matches. This CDR3 has 16 residues. CDR3 region: CASSLRQGPGANVLTF. The DNA for the CDR3 is TGTGCCAGCAGCCTACGACAGGGTCCTGGGGCCAACGTCCTGACTTTC.

V is TRBV5-1 and J is TRBJ2-3, with TRBD2 identical over 13 bases. Germline CDR1 reads SGHRS; CDR2 reads YFSETQ. The J segment lost 6 bases and the V segment lost 2 bases, leaving 9 bases of the junction unmatched. This CDR3 has 17 amino acids. The CDR3 here is CASSFTRLAGGSDTQYF. The CDR3, as DNA: TGCGCCAGCAGCTTTACCCGACTAGCGGGGGGTAGTGATACGCAGTATTTT.

The table lists this clone with a few counts. J is TRBJ1-1 and V is TRBV11-2, with 9 bases that match TRBD1. CDR1 is SGHAT and CDR2 is FQNNGV in the germline V gene. The V segment lost 4 bases and the J segment 10 bases; nucleotides outside the gene matches: 10. This CDR3 region has 14 residues. CDR3 sequence: CASSYLPGTGRAFF. As DNA, the CDR3 is TGTGCCAGCAGCTACCTCCCCGGGACAGGGAGAGCTTTCTTT. The full variable domain, completed using reference TRBV11-2 and TRBJ1-1, is EAGVAQSPRYKIIEKRQSVAFWCNPISGHATLYWYQQILGQGPKLLIQFQNNGVVDDSQLPKDRFSAERLKGVDSTLKIQPAKLEDSAVYLCASSYLPGTGRAFFGQGTRLTVV.

J is TRBJ2-7 and V is TRBV19; perhaps TRBD1 as D (7 bases). Germline loops: CDR1 LNHDA, CDR2 SQIVND (reference sequence). The V end was cut by 3 bases, the J end by 3 bases, with 15 bases between. The CDR3 is 15 amino acids. In DNA form, the CDR3 reads TGTGCCAGTAGTATTGCGACAGGGACTGACTACGAGCAGTACTTC. It codes for CASSIATGTDYEQYF.

In this sample, this clone turned up a few times. CDR3 sequence: CASSGQGGYEQYF. In nucleotides, the CDR3 is TGTGCCAGTAGCGGGCAGGGGGGATACGAGCAGTACTTC. The J gene is TRBJ2-7, the V gene TRBV19; maybe TRBD1 (7 bases). The CDR3 runs to 13 residues. The germline V gene encodes CDR1 LNHDA and CDR2 SQIVND (reference sequence). The V end was cut by 6 bases, the J end by 4 bases, with 13 bases between.